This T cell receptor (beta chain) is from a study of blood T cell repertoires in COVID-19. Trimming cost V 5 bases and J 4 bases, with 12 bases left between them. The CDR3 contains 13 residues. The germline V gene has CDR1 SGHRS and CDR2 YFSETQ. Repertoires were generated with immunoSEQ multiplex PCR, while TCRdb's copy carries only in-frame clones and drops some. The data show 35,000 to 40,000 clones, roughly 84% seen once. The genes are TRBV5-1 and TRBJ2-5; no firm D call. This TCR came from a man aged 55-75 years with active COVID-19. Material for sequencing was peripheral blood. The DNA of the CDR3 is TGCGCCAGCAGGGGCTCCAATGGAGAGACCCAGTACTTC. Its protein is CASRGSNGETQYF.